The 25 T cell receptor beta chains given below trace back to one sample, sequenced in a study of cytomegalovirus exposure and HLA in healthy donors. PCR used 60 Vbeta primers and 13 Jbeta primers. The repertoire was sequenced with immunoSEQ multiplex PCR; TCRdb's copy has only in-frame clones and lacks some. Here the sample spans about 220,000 clones, roughly 82% being singletons. The sequenced material came from PBMCs. These receptors were collected from a middle-aged man in good health and CMV-seropositive.

This rearrangement joins TRBV7-8 to TRBJ1-6; unclear D gene. This CDR3 is 15 amino acids long. Looked up from germline, CDR1 is SGHVS and CDR2 is FQNEAQ. Trimming pared 5 bases from V and 3 bases from J, leaving 11 bases between. The CDR3 DNA reads as TGTGCCAGCAGCCAAGGACTGAGCTATAATTCACCCCTCCACTTT. Protein product: CASSQGLSYNSPLHF.

The V call is TRBV6-1, the J call TRBJ1-2; TRBD1 matches 7 bases. Looked up from germline, CDR1 is MNHNS and CDR2 is SASEGT. The CDR3 has 14 amino acids. The J segment lost 8 bases and the V segment lost 1 base, leaving 7 bases of the junction unmatched. This CDR3 is CASSEGTGGSGYTF. The CDR3 bases are TGTGCCAGCAGTGAAGGGACAGGCGGGTCGGGCTACACCTTC.

This chain connects TRBV30 to TRBJ1-5, with 9 bases lining up with TRBD1. Germline V gene sequence: CDR1 GTSNPN, CDR2 SVGIG (reference sequence). This CDR3 has 15 residues. V shed 3 bases and J 6 bases; nucleotides not matched to a gene: 9. CDR3 loop: CAWRPRTGESQPQHF. As DNA, the CDR3 is TGTGCCTGGAGACCAAGGACAGGGGAAAGTCAGCCCCAGCATTTT.

The chain is built from TRBV19 and TRBJ2-3; a weak D match, TRBD1 (5 bases). This CDR3 region has 13 residues. Trimming took 6 bases from V and 6 from J, leaving 13 bases between them. The germline gives CDR1 LNHDA, CDR2 SQIVND (reference sequence). The CDR3 protein is CASRRLSGDTQYF. Written as DNA, the CDR3 is TGTGCCAGTAGAAGACTTTCAGGGGATACGCAGTATTTT.

The CDR3 loop is CASSAGLAGDEQYF. DNA for the CDR3: TGTGCCAGCAGCGCAGGACTAGCGGGAGACGAGCAGTACTTC. The chain is built from TRBV5-4 and TRBJ2-7; TRBD2 matches at 13 bases. Germline loops: CDR1 SGHNT, CDR2 YYREEE (reference sequence). The length of the CDR3 is 14 residues. Trimming removed 4 bases from V and 5 bases from J; junction bases left unmatched: 3.

The chain recombines TRBV5-4 with TRBJ2-7; D may be TRBD1 (6 bases). With 4 bases removed from V and 5 bases from J, the gap between germline ends came to 19 bases. This CDR3 has 15 amino acids. The germline gives CDR1 SGHNT, CDR2 YYREEE (reference sequence). The CDR3: CASSVRDNNPNEQYF. Here the CDR3 DNA reads TGTGCCAGCAGCGTCCGGGACAACAACCCCAACGAGCAGTACTTC.

This clone was recorded a few times. The chain combines TRBV30 with TRBJ2-5, with 12 positions matching TRBD1. CDR1 is GTSNPN, CDR2 SVGIG, per germline (reference sequence). The CDR3 runs 15 residues. V shed 4 bases and J 3 bases; nucleotides not matched to a gene: 6. The CDR3 spells CAWTTGTGGKETQYF. The CDR3 nucleotides read TGTGCCTGGACTACCGGGACAGGGGGCAAAGAGACCCAGTACTTC.

The sample holds one count of this clone. This rearrangement joins TRBV6-1 to TRBJ2-7; possible D gene TRBD1, 5 bases. The CDR3 sequence is 13 residues long. V was shortened by 0 bases and J by 4 bases, with 7 bases between the two germline ends. From germline, CDR1 is MNHNS and CDR2 SASEGT. The CDR3 DNA follows: TGTGCCAGCAGTGAAGCGACAGATTACGAGCAGTACGTC. It yields the protein CASSEATDYEQYV.

The chain carries TRBV7-9 and TRBJ2-1; TRBD2 matches at 7 bases. The CDR3 loop spans 13 amino acids. After removal of 5 bases from V and 7 bases from J, the junction contained 5 bases not matched to a gene. The germline gives CDR1 SEHNR, CDR2 FQNEAQ (reference sequence). Here the CDR3 reads CASSLRGENEQFF. Written as DNA, the CDR3 is TGTGCCAGCAGCCTCCGGGGGGAAAATGAGCAGTTCTTC.

The CDR3 is CASSQGQGETQYF. Written as DNA, the CDR3 is TGCGCCAGCAGCCAGGGACAGGGAGAGACCCAGTACTTC. The genes are TRBV5-1 and TRBJ2-5, with 9 positions matching TRBD1. The CDR3 totals 13 residues. V shed 4 bases, J shed 4 bases, and the junction held 2 bases outside the gene matches. Germline values: CDR1 SGHRS, CDR2 YFSETQ.

This sequence joins TRBV5-6 and TRBJ2-2; D is possibly TRBD2 (6 bases). The CDR3 consists of 15 residues. Trimming took off 5 bases at V and 4 bases at J, with 15 bases between the two ends. CDR1 and CDR2 from the germline V gene are SGHDT and YYEEEE. The CDR3 spells CASSLGGRVTGELFF. CDR3 in DNA: TGTGCCAGCAGTCTAGGAGGGCGCGTCACCGGGGAGCTGTTTTTT.

The rearrangement uses TRBV5-5 and TRBJ2-7; the match to TRBD1 covers 8 bases. Germline V gives CDR1 SGHKS, CDR2 YYEKEE (reference sequence). The length of the CDR3 is 14 residues. With 2 bases clipped from V and 4 bases from J, the junction kept 5 bases outside the gene matches. The CDR3 protein is CASSFGQGDYEQYF. The CDR3 DNA reads as TGTGCCAGCAGCTTCGGACAGGGTGATTACGAGCAGTACTTC.

The chain is built from TRBV7-6 and TRBJ2-1, with TRBD2 identical over 13 bases. The V segment lost 3 bases and the J segment 10 bases; nucleotides outside the gene matches: 3. Germline V gene sequence: CDR1 SGHVS, CDR2 FNYEAQ. The CDR3 contains 14 residues. The CDR3, as DNA: TGTGCCAGCAGCTTTGGACTAGCGGGAGAGGAGCAGTTCTTC. Its translation is CASSFGLAGEEQFF.

The chain employs TRBV6-5 and TRBJ2-1, with TRBD2 matching over 12 bases. The CDR3 is made up of 14 amino acids. V was clipped by 5 bases and J by 9 bases; unmatched bases: 5. Germline CDR1 reads MNHEY; CDR2 reads SVGAGI. The CDR3 nucleotides read TGTGCCAGCAGTCCCAGACTAGCGGGAGCTGAGCAGTTCTTC. This gives the protein CASSPRLAGAEQFF.

V and J are TRBV9 and TRBJ1-2; D uncertain. This CDR3 contains 15 residues. V lost 0 bases, J lost 2 bases, and 11 bases lay in between. Germline CDR1 reads SGDLS; CDR2 reads YYNGEE. CDR3: CASSVALTANYGYTF. DNA for the CDR3: TGTGCCAGCAGCGTAGCTCTGACTGCCAACTATGGCTACACCTTC. Full variable domain (rest looked up from reference TRBV9 and TRBJ1-2): DSGVTQTPKHLITATGQRVTLRCSPRSGDLSVYWYQQSLDQGLQFLIQYYNGEERAKGNILERFSAQQFPDLHSELNLSSLELGDSALYFCASSVALTANYGYTFGSGTRLTVV.

The V call is TRBV5-1, the J call TRBJ2-1; D might be TRBD2 (6 bases). Trimming removed 6 bases at V and 0 bases at J, with 13 bases between. The CDR3 sequence is 15 residues long. The germline gives CDR1 SGHRS, CDR2 YFSETQ. The CDR3 DNA is TGCGCCAGCACTGCTAGCGTTAGCTCCTACAATGAGCAGTTCTTC. Translating it yields CASTASVSSYNEQFF.

V usage is TRBV6-1 and J usage is TRBJ1-1; TRBD1 matches at 7 bases. Germline V gene data show CDR1 as MNHNS and CDR2 as SASEGT. V trimming: 3 bases; J trimming: 0 bases; junction bases outside the gene matches: 4. This CDR3 comprises 15 residues. In nucleotides, the CDR3 is TGTGCCAGCAGTGATCGGACAGGAATGAACACTGAAGCTTTCTTT. Its translation is CASSDRTGMNTEAFF.

The chain joins TRBV9 to TRBJ2-1; 11 nucleotides line up with TRBD2. The CDR3 loop spans 16 amino acids. The germline gives CDR1 SGDLS, CDR2 YYNGEE. The junction had 9 bases not matched to a gene; V was cut back by 1 base and J by 9 bases. This CDR3 reads CASSVRTSGSQGEQFF. Written as DNA, the CDR3 is TGTGCCAGCAGCGTACGAACTAGCGGGAGTCAAGGTGAGCAGTTCTTC.

The rearrangement uses TRBV11-3 and TRBJ2-5; 15 bases line up with TRBD2. J gave up 9 bases and V 4 bases, and 3 bases lay outside the gene matches. CDR1 is SGHNT and CDR2 is YENEEA in the germline V gene. The CDR3 runs 14 residues. CDR3 protein: CASSYGLAGGPQYF. CDR3 coding DNA: TGTGCCAGCAGCTATGGACTAGCGGGAGGGCCCCAGTACTTC. The variable domain in full, completed from reference TRBV11-3 and TRBJ2-5, reads EAGVVQSPRYKIIEKKQPVAFWCNPISGHNTLYWYLQNLGQGPELLIRYENEEAVDDSQLPKDRFSAERLKGVDSTLKIQPAELGDSAVYLCASSYGLAGGPQYFGPGTRLLVL.

The chain carries TRBV5-1 and TRBJ1-1; the match to TRBD1 covers 9 bases. The CDR3 runs 14 residues. CDR1 SGHRS and CDR2 YFSETQ come from the germline V gene. V dropped 2 bases and J dropped 7; count of bases not matched to a gene: 6. The CDR3 reads CASSLPGQGIEAFF. The CDR3 nucleotides read TGCGCCAGCAGCTTACCGGGACAGGGTATTGAAGCTTTCTTT.

The chain uses TRBV6-1 and TRBJ2-2, with a possible D match to TRBD1 (6 bases). Germline V gene data show CDR1 as MNHNS and CDR2 as SASEGT. The V end was cut by 7 bases, the J end by 1 base, with 13 bases between. This CDR3 spans 15 amino acids. CDR3 nucleotide sequence: TGTGCCAGCACCCGACAGGTCGGGAACACCGGGGAGCTGTTTTTT. It translates to CASTRQVGNTGELFF.

This chain uses TRBV5-6 with TRBJ1-5; D is ambiguous. Germline V CDR1 and CDR2: SGHDT, YYEEEE. Trimming removed 0 bases at V and 3 bases at J, with 7 bases between. The CDR3 has 14 amino acids. The DNA of the CDR3 is TGTGCCAGCAGCTTGGGACTATCCAATCAGCCCCAGCATTTT. Its translation is CASSLGLSNQPQHF. Complete variable domain (other parts from reference TRBV5-6 and TRBJ1-5): DAGVTQSPTHLIKTRGQQVTLRCSPKSGHDTVSWYQQALGQGPQFIFQYYEEEERQRGNFPDRFSGHQFPNYSSELNVNALLLGDSALYLCASSLGLSNQPQHFGDGTRLSIL.

This chain uses TRBV4-2 with TRBJ2-6, with D perhaps TRBD1 (6 bases). The CDR3 covers 15 residues. V was pared by 2 bases and J by 3 bases, with 8 bases between. Germline CDR1 LGHNA, CDR2 YNFKEQ. CDR3 amino acids: CASSQTGIGANVLTF. The CDR3 DNA sequence: TGTGCCAGCAGCCAAACAGGGATTGGGGCCAACGTCCTGACTTTC.

Only a few counts were recorded for this clone. V usage is TRBV5-6 and J usage is TRBJ1-1; perhaps TRBD1 as D (6 bases). V was pared by 4 bases and J by 4 bases, with 20 bases between. This CDR3 is 16 amino acids long. Germline V lookup: CDR1 SGHDT, CDR2 YYEEEE. The DNA for the CDR3 is TGTGCCAGCAGCAAACAGGGTTCGGGCCTGAGCACTGAAGCTTTCTTT. Amino acid sequence: CASSKQGSGLSTEAFF.

The V gene is TRBV2, the J gene TRBJ2-7, with 9 bases fitting TRBD1. Germline V gene sequence: CDR1 SNHLY, CDR2 FYNNEI. The CDR3 covers 13 residues. V dropped 6 bases and J dropped 7; count of bases not matched to a gene: 7. CDR3 nucleotides: TGTGCCAGCAGAGGCGAGGGACAGGGTGAGCAGTACTTC. It specifies CASRGEGQGEQYF.